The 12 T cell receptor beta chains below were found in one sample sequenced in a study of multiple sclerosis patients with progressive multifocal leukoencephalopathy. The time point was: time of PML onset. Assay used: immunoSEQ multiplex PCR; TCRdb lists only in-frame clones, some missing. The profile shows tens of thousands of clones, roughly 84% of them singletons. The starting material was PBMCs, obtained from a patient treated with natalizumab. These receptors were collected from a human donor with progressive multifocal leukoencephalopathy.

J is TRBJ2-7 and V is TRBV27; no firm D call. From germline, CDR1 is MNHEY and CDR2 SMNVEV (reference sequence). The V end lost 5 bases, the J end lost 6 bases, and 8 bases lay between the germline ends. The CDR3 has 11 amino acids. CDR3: CASSVGTEQYF. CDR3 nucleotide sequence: TGTGCCAGCAGTGTGGGAACCGAGCAGTACTTC.

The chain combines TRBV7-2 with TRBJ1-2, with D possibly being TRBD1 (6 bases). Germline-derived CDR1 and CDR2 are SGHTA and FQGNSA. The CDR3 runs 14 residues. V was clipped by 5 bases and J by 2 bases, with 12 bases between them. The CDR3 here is CASSIRTENYGYTF. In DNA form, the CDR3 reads TGTGCCAGCAGCATCAGGACAGAGAACTATGGCTACACCTTC. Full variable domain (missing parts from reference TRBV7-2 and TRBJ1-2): GAGVSQSPSNKVTEKGKDVELRCDPISGHTALYWYRQSLGQGLEFLIYFQGNSAPDKSGLPSDRFSAERTGGSVSTLTIQRTQQEDSAVYLCASSIRTENYGYTFGSGTRLTVV.

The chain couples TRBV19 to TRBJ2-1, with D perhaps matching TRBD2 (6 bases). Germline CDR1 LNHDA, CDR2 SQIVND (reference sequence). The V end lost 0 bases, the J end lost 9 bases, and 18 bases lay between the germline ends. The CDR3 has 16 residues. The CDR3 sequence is CASSIDLWRRDGEQFF. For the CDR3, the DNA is TGTGCCAGTAGTATAGATCTATGGAGGCGGGACGGTGAGCAGTTCTTC.

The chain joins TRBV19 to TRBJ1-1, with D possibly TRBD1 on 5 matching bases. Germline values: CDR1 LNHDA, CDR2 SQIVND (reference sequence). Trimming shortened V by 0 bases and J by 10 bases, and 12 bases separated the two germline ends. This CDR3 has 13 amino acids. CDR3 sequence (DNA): TGTGCCAGTAGTATAGAGGCCGTCGGGGGAGCTTTCTTT. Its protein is CASSIEAVGGAFF.

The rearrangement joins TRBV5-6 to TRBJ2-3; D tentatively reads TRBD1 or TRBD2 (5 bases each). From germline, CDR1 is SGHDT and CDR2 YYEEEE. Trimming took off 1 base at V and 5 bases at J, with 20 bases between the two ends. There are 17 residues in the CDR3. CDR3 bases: TGTGCCAGCAGCTTGAGGGGCTTGGGGATTCGGGAAGATACGCAGTATTTT. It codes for CASSLRGLGIREDTQYF.

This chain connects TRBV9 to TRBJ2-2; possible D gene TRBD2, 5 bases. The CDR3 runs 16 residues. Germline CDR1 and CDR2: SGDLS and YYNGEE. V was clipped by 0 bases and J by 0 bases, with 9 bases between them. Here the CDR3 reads CASSVDPAANTGELFF. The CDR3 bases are TGTGCCAGCAGCGTAGATCCAGCGGCGAACACCGGGGAGCTGTTTTTT.

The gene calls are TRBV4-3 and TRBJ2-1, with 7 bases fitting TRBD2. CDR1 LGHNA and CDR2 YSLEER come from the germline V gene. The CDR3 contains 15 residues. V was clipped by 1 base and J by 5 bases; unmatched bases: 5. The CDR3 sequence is CASSQGGSFHNEQFF. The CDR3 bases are TGCGCCAGCAGCCAAGGCGGGAGTTTTCACAATGAGCAGTTCTTC.

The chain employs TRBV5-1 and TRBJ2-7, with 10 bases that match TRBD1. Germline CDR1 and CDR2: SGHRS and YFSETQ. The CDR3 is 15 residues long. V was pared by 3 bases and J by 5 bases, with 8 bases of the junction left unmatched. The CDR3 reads CASSSLGDRGDEQYF. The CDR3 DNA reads TGCGCCAGCAGCTCCCTAGGGGACAGGGGCGACGAGCAGTACTTC.

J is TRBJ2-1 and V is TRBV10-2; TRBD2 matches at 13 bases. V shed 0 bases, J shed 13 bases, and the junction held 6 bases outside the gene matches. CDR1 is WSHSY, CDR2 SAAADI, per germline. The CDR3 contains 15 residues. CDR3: CASSESGLAGFPQFF. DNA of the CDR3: TGCGCCAGCAGTGAGTCGGGACTAGCGGGATTTCCTCAGTTCTTC.

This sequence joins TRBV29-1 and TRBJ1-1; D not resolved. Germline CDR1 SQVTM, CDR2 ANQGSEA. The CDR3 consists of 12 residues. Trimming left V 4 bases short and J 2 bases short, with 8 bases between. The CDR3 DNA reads TGCAGCGTTGCACAGACTAACACTGAAGCTTTCTTT. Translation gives CSVAQTNTEAFF.

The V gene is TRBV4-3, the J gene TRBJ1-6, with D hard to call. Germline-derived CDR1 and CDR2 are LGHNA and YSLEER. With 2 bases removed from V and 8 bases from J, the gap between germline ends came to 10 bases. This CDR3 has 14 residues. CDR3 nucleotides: TGCGCCAGCAGCCAACGGGCCTTAGATTCACCCCTCCACTTT. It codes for CASSQRALDSPLHF.

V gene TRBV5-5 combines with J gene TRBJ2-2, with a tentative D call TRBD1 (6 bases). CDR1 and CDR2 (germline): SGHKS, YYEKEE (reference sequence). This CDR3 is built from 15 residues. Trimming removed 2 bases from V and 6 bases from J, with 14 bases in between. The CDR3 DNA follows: TGTGCCAGCAGCTTACAGGGAACTCTGTCCGGGGAGCTGTTTTTT. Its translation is CASSLQGTLSGELFF.